Each of the 14 T cell receptor beta chains below was sequenced from the same sample in a study of cytomegalovirus exposure and HLA in healthy donors. Use of 60 Vbeta and 13 Jbeta primers characterized the PCR. TCRdb's copy holds only in-frame clones and misses some; the assay was immunoSEQ multiplex PCR. In the table there are about 85,000 clones, over 70% of which are singletons. The sequenced sample was PBMCs. These TCRs come from a man in his fifties or sixties in good health and CMV-seropositive.

This clone has more than one count but fewer than ten. The genes are TRBV7-3 and TRBJ2-5; 7 positions match TRBD2. Matching the DNA end better, TRBJ2-7 makes the J call doubtful. The germline V gene encodes CDR1 SGHTA and CDR2 FQGTGA. This CDR3 is built from 13 residues. CDR3 DNA: TGTGCCAGCAGTAGGGACTACTCCTACGAGCAGTACTTC. Encoded protein: CASSRDYSYEQYF.

For the CDR3, the DNA is TGTGCCAGCAGTCTTACAGGGGGAGGTAATCAGCCCCAGCATTTT. Amino acid sequence: CASSLTGGGNQPQHF. The rearrangement joins TRBV5-5 to TRBJ1-5; 8 bases are a match to TRBD1. Unmatched junction bases numbered 8, after V lost 5 bases and J lost 4 bases. This CDR3 is built from 15 residues. Looked up from germline, CDR1 is SGHKS and CDR2 is YYEKEE (reference sequence).

This rearrangement joins TRBV11-2 to TRBJ2-6; D possibly corresponds to TRBD1 (6 bases). This CDR3 region has 19 residues. V was clipped by 8 bases and J by 0 bases, with 23 bases between them. The germline gives CDR1 SGHAT, CDR2 FQNNGV. The CDR3 loop reads CASAPLGTQFFSGANVLTF. The DNA of the CDR3 is TGTGCCAGCGCCCCCCTAGGGACACAATTCTTCTCTGGGGCCAACGTCCTGACTTTC.

This chain links TRBV5-1 with TRBJ2-5; 8 positions agree with TRBD1. V was clipped by 5 bases and J by 0 bases; unmatched bases: 15. Germline assignment: CDR1 SGHRS and CDR2 YFSETQ. The CDR3 covers 18 residues. CDR3 residues: CASRLSDGQGGDQETQYF. The CDR3 nucleotides read TGCGCCAGCAGACTGAGTGACGGACAGGGTGGGGACCAAGAGACCCAGTACTTC.

This rearrangement joins TRBV6-5 to TRBJ2-1; 9 bases align to TRBD1. V trimming: 3 bases; J trimming: 8 bases; junction bases outside the gene matches: 5. The CDR3 sequence is 14 residues long. Germline V lookup: CDR1 MNHEY, CDR2 SVGAGI. CDR3 protein: CASSYTGGKDEQFF. The CDR3 DNA reads TGTGCCAGCAGTTATACAGGGGGCAAGGATGAGCAGTTCTTC.

The chain has TRBV11-2 and TRBJ1-2, with 8 bases fitting TRBD1. CDR3 size: 14 residues. The germline gives CDR1 SGHAT, CDR2 FQNNGV. With 6 bases clipped from V and 7 bases from J, the junction kept 10 bases outside the gene matches. CDR3 nucleotide sequence: TGTGCCAGCAGTTTCGACAGGGGTTCGCTTGGCTACACCTTC. Encoded protein: CASSFDRGSLGYTF.

This clone came up once. The gene calls are TRBV6-1 and TRBJ2-1; TRBD1 matches at 11 bases. The CDR3 extends over 17 amino acids. J gave up 5 bases and V 4 bases, and 10 bases lay outside the gene matches. The germline CDR1 and CDR2 sequences are MNHNS and SASEGT. CDR3 bases: TGTGCCAGCAGTGTTACTTCCGGGACAGGGGGGAACAATGAGCAGTTCTTC. Residues: CASSVTSGTGGNNEQFF.

This clone was observed a few times. This chain joins TRBV28 and TRBJ2-1, with D maybe TRBD2 (5 bases). CDR1 is MDHEN and CDR2 is SYDVKM in the germline V gene. V gave up 3 bases and J gave up 3 bases, with 15 bases separating them. The length of the CDR3 is 16 residues. CDR3 DNA: TGTGCCAGCAGTTTCCCCCCGGATCGGGGCTACAATGAGCAGTTCTTC. Its translation: CASSFPPDRGYNEQFF.

The CDR3 reads CASNYLGSGTDTQYF. The CDR3 DNA reads TGCGCCAGCAACTACCTCGGGTCAGGGACAGATACGCAGTATTTT. This chain links TRBV5-1 with TRBJ2-3, with D possibly TRBD1 on 5 matching bases. The germline V gene has CDR1 SGHRS and CDR2 YFSETQ. The CDR3 extends over 15 amino acids. V gave up 6 bases and J gave up 3 bases, with 17 bases separating them.

The V call is TRBV5-1, the J call TRBJ2-6; no reliable D call. The CDR3 covers 16 residues. Germline V gene sequence: CDR1 SGHRS, CDR2 YFSETQ. Trimming stripped 0 bases from V and 0 bases from J, with 7 bases between. CDR3 in DNA: TGCGCCAGCAGCTTGGGCGGTACCTCTGGGGCCAACGTCCTGACTTTC. Protein product: CASSLGGTSGANVLTF.

This clone was picked up a small number of times. Other DNA sequences of this sample code for an identical CDR3. This sequence joins TRBV6-4 and TRBJ2-1; TRBD2 might be the D (5 bases). Germline assignment: CDR1 MRHNA and CDR2 SNTAGT. Trimming removed 0 bases at V and 0 bases at J, with 6 bases between. The CDR3 runs to 15 residues. The CDR3 DNA reads TGTGCCAGCAGTGACTCGAGCGGCTCCTACAATGAGCAGTTCTTC. Protein: CASSDSSGSYNEQFF.

V gene TRBV7-2 combines with J gene TRBJ2-7; TRBD2 matches 13 bases. After removal of 3 bases from V and 5 bases from J, the junction contained 4 bases not matched to a gene. Germline lookup yields CDR1 SGHTA and CDR2 FQGNSA. This CDR3 is 15 amino acids long. The CDR3: CASSFGTSGAHEQYF. CDR3 coding DNA: TGTGCCAGCAGCTTTGGGACTAGCGGGGCTCACGAGCAGTACTTC.

As DNA, the CDR3 is TGCGCCAGCAGCCAGGACAGGGGGCTATACAATGAGCAGTTCTTC. It is translated as CASSQDRGLYNEQFF. The rearrangement joins TRBV5-1 to TRBJ2-1; 11 nucleotides align to TRBD1. Germline CDR1 is SGHRS and CDR2 is YFSETQ. The length of the CDR3 is 15 residues. Trimming at V came to 4 bases and at J to 4 bases, leaving 4 bases not matched to a gene.

This clone was counted between two and nine times. This chain links TRBV27 with TRBJ2-2; 9 bases are shared with TRBD2. The CDR3 contains 13 residues. Unmatched junction bases numbered 5, after V lost 5 bases and J lost 10 bases. Germline assignment: CDR1 MNHEY and CDR2 SMNVEV (reference sequence). Written as DNA, the CDR3 is TGTGCCAGCAGTAGCGTAGCGGGAGTGGAGCTGTTTTTT. The encoded protein is CASSSVAGVELFF.